The 5 T cell receptor beta chains in this list originate from one sample, sequenced in a study of cytomegalovirus exposure and HLA in healthy donors. PCR was performed using 60 Vbeta and 13 Jbeta primers. Sequencing used immunoSEQ multiplex PCR; TCRdb keeps in-frame clones, though not all of them. The sample consists of more than 200,000 clones, 60% to 80% of them appearing once. The material sequenced was PBMCs. The origin of the receptors is a male donor in good health and CMV-seronegative.

This chain connects TRBV19 to TRBJ1-4; 8 nucleotides agree with TRBD1. From germline, CDR1 is LNHDA and CDR2 SQIVND (reference sequence). V was clipped by 9 bases and J by 4 bases; unmatched bases: 10. This CDR3 spans 15 amino acids. Written as DNA, the CDR3 is TGTGCCAGCTCGGACAGGGCCCCGGGTAATGAAAAACTGTTTTTT. This gives the protein CASSDRAPGNEKLFF. Full variable domain (rest looked up from reference TRBV19 and TRBJ1-4): DGGITQSPKYLFRKEGQNVTLSCEQNLNHDAMYWYRQDPGQGLRLIYYSQIVNDFQKGDIAEGYSVSREKKESFPLTVTSAQKNPTAFYLCASSDRAPGNEKLFFGSGTQLSVL.

The chain couples TRBV5-7 to TRBJ2-5; D possibly corresponds to TRBD2 (5 bases). TRBV5-7 is classed as an ORF, of uncertain function. V was pared by 4 bases and J by 0 bases, with 16 bases between. There are 16 residues in the CDR3. The CDR3 bases are TGTGCCAGCAGCAACTCGGCTAGAGGGTACCAAGAGACCCAGTACTTC. This translates into CASSNSARGYQETQYF.

J is TRBJ2-7 and V is TRBV19, with D tentatively TRBD1 (6 bases). There are 13 residues in the CDR3. Trimming cost V 4 bases and J 2 bases, with 9 bases left between them. Germline-derived CDR1 and CDR2 are LNHDA and SQIVND (reference sequence). CDR3 in amino acids: CASSSGTPYEQYF. DNA of the CDR3: TGTGCCAGTAGTAGTGGGACACCCTACGAGCAGTACTTC.

This clone was picked up a small number of times. The chain links TRBV9 to TRBJ1-3; D ambiguous. The CDR3 extends over 16 amino acids. The germline gives CDR1 SGDLS, CDR2 YYNGEE. Trimming took off 0 bases at V and 0 bases at J, with 10 bases between the two ends. The CDR3 DNA is TGTGCCAGCAGCGTAGCTACTGAGGGCTCTGGAAACACCATATATTTT. It encodes CASSVATEGSGNTIYF.

There are a few counts of this clone. CDR3: CASDLFGRGSTGELFF. CDR3 DNA: TGTGCCAGCGACCTTTTTGGTCGCGGGAGCACCGGGGAGCTGTTTTTT. The chain links TRBV9 to TRBJ2-2; 7 bases match TRBD2. J lost 4 bases, V lost 7 bases, and 13 bases had no gene match. Germline CDR1 SGDLS, CDR2 YYNGEE. The CDR3 contains 16 residues.